The present TCR beta chain was sequenced within a study of T cell responses to AZD1222 COVID-19 vaccine. Study-wide points: Clonal diversity was possibly underestimated, and the donors were mostly white British, with more females. Seropositive AZD1222 recipients at baseline numbered only five or six. Elevations in Spike-specific TCR breadth and depth followed administration of two AZD1222 doses.

The CDR3 covers 15 residues. V dropped 0 bases and J dropped 7; count of bases not matched to a gene: 9. Germline V gene data show CDR1 as LGHNA and CDR2 as YSLEER. Pooling covered second doses at about 4 or about 12 weeks. Comments on this clone: The antigen is undetermined.

Produced via immunoSEQ multiplex PCR; TCRdb's table is partial and in-frame only. This repertoire shows around 150,000 clones, roughly nine tenths found once; its top ten account for approximately 3.5%. V is TRBV4-3 and J is TRBJ2-7, with TRBD2 identical over 7 bases. Material: peripheral blood, obtained 28 days after the second AZD1222 dose. The sequence derives from an adult who received the AZD1222 COVID-19 vaccine. CDR3 loop: CASSQDRAGEGEQYF. CDR3 sequence (DNA): TGCGCCAGCAGCCAAGATAGGGCGGGAGAGGGAGAGCAGTACTTC.